The clone carrying this TCR beta chain appeared many times. Its matching antigen is unknown. Each sample yielded at least 6 million isolated PBMCs. The germline V and J ends were trimmed by 10 bases and 2 bases, with 16 bases remaining between them. This CDR3 is 14 amino acids long. This specimen belongs to a study of blood T cells in healthy people across ages. Notes on the study in general: A roughly linear age-dependent decrease characterized TCR beta diversity per million T cells.

The use of a sample-barcoded 5' primer and a J-beta primer mix characterized a second PCR of roughly 7 to 11 cycles. A template-switch adaptor that had 12 random nucleotides put a tag on each cDNA molecule. TCRdb recomputed calls from the 5' RACE reads with MiXCR, one row per CDR3 protein. The data contain hundreds of thousands of distinct CDR3 sequences, 52% of them seen just once; the ten biggest clones take up about 13%. Sequences were obtained from blood. The gene calls are TRBV12-3 or TRBV12-4 and TRBJ2-3; D gene ambiguous. This TCR came from a woman of 80 years or more in good health. The CDR3 here is CATQLPVFTDTQYF. CDR3 DNA: TGTGCCACCCAGTTACCTGTTTTCACAGATACGCAGTATTTT.